This passage covers 26 T cell receptor beta chains from one sample sequenced in a study of cytomegalovirus exposure and HLA in healthy donors (dated by TCRdb to the late 2010s). The library was obtained by the immunoSEQ multiplex PCR assay. A mixture of 60 forward primers for TCR Vbeta segments and 13 reverse primers for TCR Jbeta segments was used in the multiplex PCR. Drawn from immuneACCESS, this table holds only the in-frame rearrangements with V and J called that TCRdb kept. Clones are partly lost; checked studies trace under half to an unresolved V gene and leave the rest unexplained. The sample table holds approximately 90,000 clones, of which over 60% were seen once. The biggest ten clones account for less than 4% of the sample. Sequencing was performed on PBMCs. The receptors were gathered from a man aged 35 to 55 in good health and CMV-seronegative.

The genes are TRBV14 and TRBJ1-1; the D is unclear. V dropped 4 bases and J dropped 5 bases, with 23 bases sitting between them. The germline V gene has CDR1 SGHDN and CDR2 FVKESK. CDR3 length equals 17 residues. The CDR3 DNA follows: TGTGCCAGCAGCCTCACCTTGTTTCGGGGTGGTTGGACTGAAGCTTTCTTT. Encoded protein: CASSLTLFRGGWTEAFF.

This clone was seen a handful of times. The chain links TRBV5-1 to TRBJ1-1, with 10 bases matching TRBD1. The ends lost 2 bases at V and 2 bases at J; junction bases unmatched: 9. CDR1 is SGHRS and CDR2 is YFSETQ in the germline V gene. The CDR3 sequence is 17 residues long. The CDR3 region is CASSFPDRGQINTEAFF. CDR3 in DNA: TGCGCCAGCAGCTTCCCCGACAGGGGGCAAATCAACACTGAAGCTTTCTTT.

The chain carries TRBV5-4 and TRBJ2-5; 9 bases map to TRBD1. Trimming removed 5 bases from V and 7 bases from J; junction bases left unmatched: 12. The germline V gene has CDR1 SGHNT and CDR2 YYREEE (reference sequence). There are 15 residues in the CDR3. The CDR3 DNA sequence: TGTGCCAGCAGTCTCGGCGGGACAGGGTATGTGACCCAGTACTTC. Translated: CASSLGGTGYVTQYF.

This clone was seen more than once but under ten times. This chain connects TRBV19 to TRBJ1-5, with a possible D match to TRBD1 (5 bases). Germline V gene data show CDR1 as LNHDA and CDR2 as SQIVND (reference sequence). There are 14 residues in the CDR3. V lost 6 bases and J lost 3, with 12 bases in between. The CDR3 sequence is CASSTTGTNQPQHF. The CDR3 DNA sequence: TGTGCCAGTAGCACCACAGGAACCAATCAGCCCCAGCATTTT.

Regarding this clone: One end of the junction fails to match germline, which may point to a read error. The J gene is TRBJ2-3, the V gene TRBV4-2; 9 bases map to TRBD2. Germline V gives CDR1 LGHNA, CDR2 YNFKEQ. The CDR3 length is 20 residues. The CDR3 spells CVSSQESSGLATPYTDTQYF. The CDR3 region has the DNA TGTGTCAGCAGCCAAGAGAGCTCGGGACTAGCTACTCCCTACACAGATACGCAGTATTTT.

This clone was detected once. This chain uses TRBV27 with TRBJ2-7, with D possibly matching TRBD2 (6 bases). The CDR3 is made up of 12 amino acids. Trimming stripped 5 bases from V and 5 bases from J, with 10 bases between. The germline V gene encodes CDR1 MNHEY and CDR2 SMNVEV (reference sequence). Here the CDR3 reads CASSLGGDEQYF. CDR3 in DNA: TGTGCCAGCAGTCTGGGGGGAGACGAGCAGTACTTC.

This rearrangement joins TRBV6-6 to TRBJ2-2; TRBD1 aligns across 9 bases. The germline gives CDR1 MNHNY, CDR2 SVGAGI (reference sequence). Unmatched junction bases numbered 6, after V lost 5 bases and J lost 5 bases. The CDR3 extends over 15 amino acids. The CDR3: CASSLTDRGTGELFF. The CDR3 region has the DNA TGTGCCAGCAGTCTCACGGACAGGGGAACCGGGGAGCTGTTTTTT.

The rearrangement uses TRBV18 and TRBJ1-1, with a tentative D call TRBD1 (5 bases). V lost 3 bases and J 4 bases, leaving 15 bases between the germline ends. This CDR3 is 15 amino acids long. Germline CDR1 and CDR2: KGHSH and LQKENI. The CDR3 DNA sequence: TGTGCCAGCTCACCCTCACGGGGGATGGGCACTGAAGCTTTCTTT. Its protein is CASSPSRGMGTEAFF.

This chain links TRBV7-9 with TRBJ1-4, with TRBD1 matching 7 bases. Germline loops: CDR1 SEHNR, CDR2 FQNEAQ (reference sequence). There are 15 residues in the CDR3. The V segment lost 3 bases and the J segment 10 bases; nucleotides outside the gene matches: 11. The CDR3 coding sequence is TGTGCCAGCAGCTTCGAAGGAGGGGGCGTAGGAAAACTGTTTTTT. Translated: CASSFEGGGVGKLFF.

The V call is TRBV19, the J call TRBJ2-7; D possibly corresponds to TRBD2 (7 bases). Per germline, CDR1 LNHDA and CDR2 SQIVND (reference sequence). The CDR3 loop spans 15 amino acids. V lost 3 bases and J lost 0, with 12 bases in between. For the CDR3, the DNA is TGTGCCAGTAGTATCGCGGGGGCTAGCTCCTACGAGCAGTACTTC. Its protein is CASSIAGASSYEQYF.

The chain is built from TRBV6-7 and TRBJ2-4; D is possibly TRBD1 (5 bases). TRBV6-7 is noted as an ORF with a role that remains uncertain. Between the trimmed V and J ends, which lost 4 bases and 5 bases, there was a span of 18 bases. The CDR3 spans 16 residues. The chain's CDR3 is CASSWRRVDAQNIQYF. The CDR3 DNA is TGTGCCAGCAGTTGGCGCAGGGTTGACGCCCAAAACATTCAGTACTTC.

The chain combines TRBV4-1 with TRBJ1-1; the match to TRBD1 covers 7 bases. The length of the CDR3 is 14 residues. CDR1 is MGHRA and CDR2 is YSYEKL in the germline V gene. The V gene end was trimmed by 2 bases and the J gene end by 7 bases; junction bases not matched to a gene: 7. CDR3 loop: CASSQPGQRFEAFF. The CDR3 bases are TGCGCCAGCAGCCAACCGGGACAGCGTTTTGAAGCTTTCTTT.

The chain is built from TRBV2 and TRBJ1-2; the D gene is possibly TRBD1 (6 bases). Germline assignment: CDR1 SNHLY and CDR2 FYNNEI. This CDR3 is 14 amino acids long. The V and J ends lost 4 bases and 3 bases respectively, with 12 bases between them. This CDR3 is CASSGRGADYGYTF. The CDR3 DNA reads TGTGCCAGCAGTGGGCGGGGGGCAGACTATGGCTACACCTTC.

The J gene is TRBJ2-2, the V gene TRBV4-1, with D unclear. V lost 1 base and J 2 bases, leaving 14 bases between the germline ends. Per germline, CDR1 MGHRA and CDR2 YSYEKL. The CDR3 totals 17 residues. Written as DNA, the CDR3 is TGCGCCAGCAGCCAAGTTAACAGCCGACGAAACACCGGGGAGCTGTTTTTT. Encoded protein: CASSQVNSRRNTGELFF.

The CDR3 DNA is TGTGCCAGCAGTGAGAGCGGAACAACTAATGAAAAACTGTTTTTT. Translation: CASSESGTTNEKLFF. The chain recombines TRBV28 with TRBJ1-4; no clear D gene. CDR1 MDHEN and CDR2 SYDVKM come from the germline V gene. This CDR3 spans 15 amino acids. Trimming took off 5 bases at V and 0 bases at J, with 10 bases between the two ends.

This sequence joins TRBV19 and TRBJ2-2; TRBD1 might be the D (6 bases). Germline V gene sequence: CDR1 LNHDA, CDR2 SQIVND (reference sequence). The CDR3 runs to 14 residues. V was shortened by 7 bases and J by 2 bases, with 11 bases between the two germline ends. The CDR3 region is CASNLRGNTGELFF. The CDR3 bases are TGTGCCAGTAACCTCAGGGGAAACACCGGGGAGCTGTTTTTT.

This sequence joins TRBV18 and TRBJ2-7, with TRBD1 identical over 9 bases. The CDR3 totals 14 residues. Germline loops: CDR1 KGHSH, CDR2 LQKENI. Germline trimming cut 3 bases from V and 6 bases from J; bases unmatched to any gene: 6. CDR3 nucleotides: TGTGCCAGCTCACCGGGGACAGGGAAGTCCGAGCAGTACTTC. It specifies CASSPGTGKSEQYF.

The V call is TRBV27, the J call TRBJ1-5; 7 nucleotides match TRBD1. In germline, CDR1 is MNHEY, CDR2 SMNVEV (reference sequence). CDR3 size: 17 residues. V was pared by 2 bases and J by 4 bases, with 11 bases of the junction left unmatched. The CDR3 here is CASSLSILGGPNQPQHF. CDR3 sequence (DNA): TGTGCCAGCAGTTTAAGTATTCTAGGGGGCCCTAATCAGCCCCAGCATTTT.

This clone showed up just a few times. The chain couples TRBV4-3 to TRBJ2-7; 10 nucleotides align to TRBD2. This CDR3 is 17 amino acids long. CDR1 is LGHNA and CDR2 is YSLEER in the germline V gene. The V gene end was trimmed by 1 base and the J gene end by 3 bases; junction bases not matched to a gene: 9. The CDR3 region is CASSQALDGTSDYEQYF. The CDR3 region has the DNA TGCGCCAGCAGCCAAGCTTTAGATGGGACTAGCGACTACGAGCAGTACTTC.

A single count supports this clone. The V and J genes are TRBV6-5 and TRBJ1-2; D is ambiguous. This CDR3 contains 15 residues. The germline V gene encodes CDR1 MNHEY and CDR2 SVGAGI. V lost 0 bases and J lost 8, with 16 bases in between. CDR3 residues: CASSYSSPGVEGYTF. CDR3 bases: TGTGCCAGCAGTTACTCGAGTCCCGGGGTGGAGGGCTACACCTTC.

The V and J genes are TRBV7-8 and TRBJ1-2; D not certain. CDR1 is SGHVS, CDR2 FQNEAQ, per germline. The CDR3 has 15 residues. V lost 1 base to trimming and J lost 5 bases, with 14 bases between them. CDR3 sequence reads: CASSLDNIVAYGYTF. The CDR3 nucleotides are TGTGCCAGCAGCTTAGATAATATTGTAGCTTATGGCTACACCTTC.

This clone showed up just a few times. The likely explanation is a read error, given a far larger clone one base away. At the DNA level, this CDR3 is encoded by other sequences in the same sample as well. The CDR3 bases are TGCGCCAGCAGCCAAGATAGAACAGGGAACACTGAAGCTTTCTTT. Its protein product is CASSQDRTGNTEAFF. The chain links TRBV4-1 to TRBJ1-1; possibly TRBD1 for D (5 bases). The CDR3 consists of 15 residues. CDR1 is MGHRA, CDR2 YSYEKL, per germline. The V end lost 0 bases, the J end lost 1 base, and 9 bases lay between the germline ends.

The V call is TRBV6-1, the J call TRBJ1-3; weak D call: TRBD1 (5 bases). Germline V gene lookup returns CDR1 MNHNS and CDR2 SASEGT. The CDR3 is 15 amino acids. Trimming removed 6 bases at V and 2 bases at J, with 14 bases between. The DNA of the CDR3 is TGTGCCAGCAGGGTGATATTGACAGCTGGAAACACCATATATTTT. Protein: CASRVILTAGNTIYF.

The J gene is TRBJ1-2, the V gene TRBV19; D is unclear. Per germline, CDR1 LNHDA and CDR2 SQIVND (reference sequence). Trimming took 3 bases from V and 0 from J, leaving 14 bases between them. This CDR3 has 16 amino acids. DNA of the CDR3: TGTGCCAGTAGTATGCCCCCGCCGACTGCTAACTATGGCTACACCTTC. This gives the protein CASSMPPPTANYGYTF.

The genes are TRBV28 and TRBJ1-2; possible D gene TRBD1, 6 bases. V gave up 2 bases and J gave up 4 bases, with 14 bases separating them. The CDR3 covers 15 residues. Germline V CDR1 and CDR2: MDHEN, SYDVKM. The CDR3 loop is CASSLGGGHVYGYTF. Here the CDR3 DNA reads TGTGCCAGCAGTTTAGGCGGGGGGCATGTCTATGGCTACACCTTC.

This clone came up a few times. The CDR3 loop reads CASSVGGTGLSYEQYF. DNA for the CDR3: TGTGCCAGCAGCGTAGGGGGGACAGGGTTATCCTACGAGCAGTACTTC. V gene TRBV9 combines with J gene TRBJ2-7; 9 bases fit TRBD1. J was trimmed by 1 base and V by 0 bases; bases with no gene match: 5. Per germline, CDR1 SGDLS and CDR2 YYNGEE. The CDR3 spans 16 residues.